Listed below are T cell receptor beta chains from one sample, sequenced in a study of neurological immune-mediated disorders. TCRdb processed the 5' RACE reads anew with MiXCR; each CDR3 protein has one entry. The table shows 20,000 to 25,000 distinct CDR3 sequences, with more than 9% occurring only once. The sample was PBMCs. The source is a woman aged 55-69 years with HTLV-1-associated myelopathy (HAM/TSP). CDR3s include the opening cysteine and the closing phenylalanine or tryptophan. A D gene is named only where the DNA matches it firmly. Clone size is given for some rows only: seen once, a few or many times, or a class if the clone is expanded.

cdr3_length	v_call	d_call	j_call	clone_size	cdr3_aa	cdr3_nt
18	TRBV5-1	TRBD2	TRBJ2-1	many	CASSFAGQTSGDYNEQFF	TGCGCCAGCAGCTTTGCCGGACAGACTAGCGGGGACTACAATGAGCAGTTCTTC
17	TRBV20-1	-	TRBJ1-5	-	CSASRDIYQYNNQTQHF	TGCAGTGCTAGCCGGGACATATATCAGTATAACAATCAGACCCAGCATTTT
14	TRBV5-1	-	TRBJ2-3	medium-sized	CASSPGQPTDTQYF	TGCGCCAGCAGTCCTGGACAGCCGACAGATACGCAGTATTTT
12	TRBV6-2/TRBV6-3	-	TRBJ2-7	many	CASSYQPYEQYF	TGTGCCAGCAGTTATCAGCCCTACGAGCAGTACTTC
16	TRBV4-1	TRBD2	TRBJ2-2	many	CASSRRTSGGTGELFF	TGCGCCAGCAGTCGGAGGACTAGCGGGGGAACCGGGGAGCTGTTTTTT
13	TRBV12-3/TRBV12-4	-	TRBJ1-1	-	CASSYPRDPEAFF	TGTGCCAGCAGCTACCCGCGGGACCCTGAAGCTTTCTTT
14	TRBV7-2	-	TRBJ1-2	medium-sized	CASSLSGETGGYTF	TGTGCCAGCAGCTTAAGCGGTGAGACTGGTGGCTACACCTTC
12	TRBV20-1	TRBD1	TRBJ1-1	many	CSARTGGTEAFF	TGCAGTGCTAGGACAGGGGGCACTGAAGCTTTCTTT
15	TRBV5-5	-	TRBJ2-3	many	CASRLDSALTDTQYF	TGTGCCAGCAGACTGGACTCCGCCCTCACAGATACGCAGTATTTT
16	TRBV12-3/TRBV12-4	TRBD1	TRBJ1-2	many	CASSLMIGTGGYGYTF	TGTGCCAGCAGTTTAATGATCGGGACAGGGGGCTATGGCTACACCTTC
15	TRBV7-2	-	TRBJ1-1	many	CASSRRWAANTEAFF	TGTGCCAGCAGCCGCCGCTGGGCAGCAAACACTGAAGCTTTCTTT
16	TRBV11-2	TRBD2	TRBJ2-5	many	CASSPLAGGSRETQYF	TGTGCCAGCAGCCCACTAGCGGGGGGGTCCCGGGAGACCCAGTACTTC
15	TRBV9	-	TRBJ1-4	many	CASNREGDANEKLFF	TGTGCCAGCAACCGAGAGGGGGATGCTAATGAAAAACTGTTTTTT
14	TRBV2	-	TRBJ2-2	many	CASSEIRGAGELFF	TGTGCCAGCAGTGAAATTCGGGGTGCCGGGGAGCTGTTTTTT
20	TRBV11-3	-	TRBJ2-1	-	CASSFYICSARGSGYNEQFF	-
13	TRBV20-1	-	TRBJ2-7	many	CSAPMTASGEQYF	TGCAGTGCGCCGATGACCGCTTCTGGGGAGCAGTACTTC
16	TRBV3-1	-	TRBJ2-3	many	CASSQEWRGASDTQYF	TGTGCCAGCAGCCAAGAGTGGAGGGGGGCCTCAGATACGCAGTATTTT
15	TRBV5-1	TRBD2	TRBJ2-7	many	CASSSVSGGAYEQYF	TGCGCCAGCAGCTCCGTTAGCGGGGGGGCTTACGAGCAGTACTTC